This TCR beta chain was retrieved from a study of cytomegalovirus exposure and HLA in healthy donors. The V end lost 6 bases, the J end lost 8 bases, and 17 bases lay between the germline ends. Germline-derived CDR1 and CDR2 are KGHSH and LQKENI. The CDR3 contains 14 residues. Study conclusions and caveats: That first-cohort TCR clusters tended to co-occur in the 120 or so validation repertoires was found in a later analysis. The authors enumerated 180 or so TCR beta chains as linked to cytomegalovirus.

In this sample, this clone turned up once. Its specificity is not known. TCRdb keeps only in-frame clones here, not all; method: immunoSEQ multiplex PCR. Of hundreds of thousands of clones in the sample, roughly 85% were seen once. A 120-subject validation cohort, separate from the 666-subject first cohort, supplied the donors. The TCR originated in a woman between 18 and 30 years old in good health and CMV-seronegative. V is TRBV18 and J is TRBJ2-1; possibly TRBD1 for D (5 bases). The material sequenced was PBMCs. The CDR3 is CASSALGARDEQFF. CDR3 bases: TGTGCCAGCTCGGCGCTTGGGGCTCGGGATGAGCAGTTCTTC. Full variable domain (outside the CDR3, taken from reference TRBV18 and TRBJ2-1): NAGVMQNPRHLVRRRGQEARLRCSPMKGHSHVYWYRQLPEEGLKFMVYLQKENIIDESGMPKERFSAEFPKEGPSILRIQQVVRGDSAAYFCASSALGARDEQFFGPGTRLTVL.